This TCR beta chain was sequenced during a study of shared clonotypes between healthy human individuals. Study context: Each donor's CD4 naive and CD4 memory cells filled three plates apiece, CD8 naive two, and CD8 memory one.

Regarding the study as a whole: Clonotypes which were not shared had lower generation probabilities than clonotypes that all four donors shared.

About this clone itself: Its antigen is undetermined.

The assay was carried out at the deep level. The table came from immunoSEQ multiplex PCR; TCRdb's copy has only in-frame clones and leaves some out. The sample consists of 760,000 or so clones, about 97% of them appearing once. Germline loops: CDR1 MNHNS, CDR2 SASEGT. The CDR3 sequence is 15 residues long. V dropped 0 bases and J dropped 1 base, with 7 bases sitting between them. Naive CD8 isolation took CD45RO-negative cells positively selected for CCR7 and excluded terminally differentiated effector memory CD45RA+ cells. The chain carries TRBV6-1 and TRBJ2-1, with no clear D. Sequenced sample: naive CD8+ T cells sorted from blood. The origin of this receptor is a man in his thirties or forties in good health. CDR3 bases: TGTGCCAGCAGTGAAGCTTTAGGTTCCTACAATGAGCAGTTCTTC. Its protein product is CASSEALGSYNEQFF.